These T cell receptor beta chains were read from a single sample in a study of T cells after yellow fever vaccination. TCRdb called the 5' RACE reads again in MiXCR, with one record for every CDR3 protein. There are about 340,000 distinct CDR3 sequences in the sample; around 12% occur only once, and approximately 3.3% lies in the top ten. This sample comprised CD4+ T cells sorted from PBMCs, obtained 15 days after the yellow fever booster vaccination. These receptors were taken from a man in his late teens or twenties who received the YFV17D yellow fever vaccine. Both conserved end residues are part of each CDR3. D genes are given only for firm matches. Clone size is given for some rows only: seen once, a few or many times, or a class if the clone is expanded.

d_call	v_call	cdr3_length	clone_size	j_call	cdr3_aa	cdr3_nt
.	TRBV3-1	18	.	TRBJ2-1	CASSQTEGGGHGYNEQFF	TGTGCCAGCAGCCAAACCGAGGGGGGGGGTCACGGATACAATGAGCAGTTCTTC
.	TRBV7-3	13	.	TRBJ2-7	CASSPGRNYEQYF	TGTGCCAGCAGCCCGGGACGTAACTACGAGCAGTACTTC
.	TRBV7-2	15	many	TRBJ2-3	CASSLEYQSTDTQYF	TGTGCCAGCAGCTTAGAGTACCAAAGCACAGATACGCAGTATTTT
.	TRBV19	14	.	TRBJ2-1	CARRRVRVVNEQFF	TGTGCTCGAAGAAGGGTCAGGGTTGTCAATGAGCAGTTCTTC
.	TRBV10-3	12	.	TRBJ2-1	CAIEGSGNEQFF	TGTGCCATCGAGGGGTCGGGTAATGAGCAGTTCTTC
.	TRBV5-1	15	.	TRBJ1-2	CASSYRPGQGHGYTF	TGCGCCAGCAGTTATCGCCCGGGCCAAGGTCATGGCTACACCTTC
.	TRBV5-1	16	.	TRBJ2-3	CASSSQGGRSTDTQYF	TGCGCCAGCAGCTCCCAGGGAGGTCGGAGCACAGATACGCAGTATTTT
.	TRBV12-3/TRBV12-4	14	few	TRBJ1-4	CASSLHGSDEKLFF	TGTGCCAGCAGTTTACATGGCAGCGATGAAAAACTGTTTTTT
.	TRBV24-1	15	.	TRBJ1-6	CATRYESSYNSPLHF	TGTGCCACCAGATACGAGAGCTCCTATAATTCACCCCTCCACTTT
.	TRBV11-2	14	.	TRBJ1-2	CASSLDQNRDGYTF	TGTGCCAGCAGCTTAGATCAAAACAGGGATGGCTACACCTTC
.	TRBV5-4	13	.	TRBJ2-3	CASRNRTTDTQYF	TGTGCCAGCAGGAATAGGACAACAGATACGCAGTATTTT
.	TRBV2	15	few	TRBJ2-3	CASSKDSRVSDTQYF	TGTGCCAGCAGCAAGGACTCCCGCGTGTCCGATACGCAGTATTTT
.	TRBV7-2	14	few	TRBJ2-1	CASSLMGGDNEQFF	TGTGCCAGCAGCTTAATGGGTGGGGACAATGAGCAGTTCTTC
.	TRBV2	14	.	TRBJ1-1	CASSEAGWNTEAFF	TGTGCCAGCAGTGAAGCAGGATGGAACACTGAAGCTTTCTTT
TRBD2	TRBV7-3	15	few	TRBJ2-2	CASSLVAGDTGELFF	TGTGCCAGCAGCTTAGTGGCGGGGGACACCGGGGAGCTGTTTTTT
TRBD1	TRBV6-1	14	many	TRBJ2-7	CASSVQGVSYEQYF	TGTGCCAGCAGTGTACAGGGGGTCTCCTACGAGCAGTACTTC
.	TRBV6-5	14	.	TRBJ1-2	CASSYLGPGQGYTF	TGTGCCAGCAGTTACCTGGGACCTGGCCAGGGCTACACCTTC
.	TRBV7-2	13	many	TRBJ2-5	CASSLDRQETQYF	TGTGCCAGCAGCTTAGACAGGCAAGAGACCCAGTACTTC
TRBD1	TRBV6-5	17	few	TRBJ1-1	CASSYSKGALMGTEAFF	TGTGCCAGCAGTTACTCGAAGGGGGCGCTTATGGGCACTGAAGCTTTCTTT
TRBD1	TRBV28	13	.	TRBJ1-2	CATSLTGVGGYTF	TGTGCCACCAGTTTGACAGGGGTGGGTGGCTACACCTTC
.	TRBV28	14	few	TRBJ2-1	CASSLPTGANEQFF	TGTGCCAGCAGTTTACCGACCGGGGCCAATGAGCAGTTCTTC
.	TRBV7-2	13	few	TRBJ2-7	CASSLASVYEQYF	TGTGCCAGCAGCTTAGCATCGGTCTACGAGCAGTACTTC
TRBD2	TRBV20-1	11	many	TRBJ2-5	CSAAGTTDQYF	TGCAGTGCTGCCGGGACTACAGACCAGTACTTC
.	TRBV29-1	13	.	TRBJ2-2	CSVELQGPGELFF	TGCAGCGTTGAACTGCAGGGCCCCGGGGAGCTGTTTTTT
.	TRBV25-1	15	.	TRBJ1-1	CASSVRRRVYTEAFF	TGTGCCAGCAGTGTAAGGCGTCGAGTGTACACTGAAGCTTTCTTT
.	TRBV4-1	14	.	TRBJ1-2	CASSHPRDRYGYAF	TGCGCCAGCAGCCATCCCCGAGACAGGTATGGCTACGCCTTC
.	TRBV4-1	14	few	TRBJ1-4	CASSSTGFNEKLFF	TGCGCCAGCAGCTCTACAGGATTTAATGAAAAACTGTTTTTT
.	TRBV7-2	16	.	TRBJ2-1	CASSYQGGGAYNEQFF	TGTGCCAGCAGCTACCAGGGGGGGGGTGCCTACAATGAGCAGTTCTTC
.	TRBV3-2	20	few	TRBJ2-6	CASSQGVTVWSLSGANVLTF	TGTGCCAGCAGCCAAGGTGTGACCGTTTGGTCCCTCTCTGGGGCCAACGTCCTGACTTTC
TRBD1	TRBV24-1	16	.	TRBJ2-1	CAIGRRGTGGYNEQFF	TGTGCCATCGGAAGGCGGGGGACAGGGGGTTACAATGAGCAGTTCTTC
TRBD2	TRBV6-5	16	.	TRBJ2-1	CASSSTSGGVDNEQFF	TGTGCCAGCAGCTCCACCAGCGGGGGGGTTGACAATGAGCAGTTCTTC
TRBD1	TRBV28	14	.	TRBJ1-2	CASSLRTGIYGYTF	TGTGCCAGCAGCCTCAGGACAGGGATCTATGGCTACACCTTC
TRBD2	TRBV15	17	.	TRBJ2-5	CATSPRTAGGLRETQYF	TGTGCCACCAGCCCCCGTACAGCGGGGGGCCTCAGGGAGACCCAGTACTTC
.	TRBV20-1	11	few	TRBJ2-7	CSARRRAEQYF	TGCAGTGCTAGACGCCGAGCTGAGCAGTACTTC
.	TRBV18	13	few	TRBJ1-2	CASSGARGYGYTF	TGTGCCAGCTCCGGGGCCAGGGGCTATGGCTACACCTTC
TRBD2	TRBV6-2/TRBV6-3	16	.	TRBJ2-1	CASRLLGGGAYNEQFF	TGTGCCAGCAGGCTCCTGGGCGGGGGTGCCTACAATGAGCAGTTCTTC
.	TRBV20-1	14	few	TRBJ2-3	CSANRGLDPFTQYF	TGCAGTGCTAATCGGGGACTCGACCCTTTCACGCAGTATTTT
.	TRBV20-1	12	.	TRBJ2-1	CSAIPGANEQFF	TGCAGTGCTATACCTGGGGCGAATGAGCAGTTCTTC
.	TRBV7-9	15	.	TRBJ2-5	CASGSGSGGVETQYF	TGTGCCAGCGGGTCGGGAAGTGGCGGGGTAGAGACCCAGTACTTC
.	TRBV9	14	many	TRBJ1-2	CASSASTSDYGYTF	TGTGCCAGCAGCGCATCTACATCTGACTATGGCTACACCTTC
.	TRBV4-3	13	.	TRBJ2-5	CASSATAEETQYF	TGCGCCAGCAGCGCGACAGCAGAAGAGACCCAGTACTTC
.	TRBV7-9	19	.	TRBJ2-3	CASSLVERARGVSTDTQYF	TGTGCCAGCAGCTTAGTGGAGCGGGCGCGGGGTGTTTCGACAGATACGCAGTATTTT
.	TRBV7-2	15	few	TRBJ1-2	CASSPSPGGGYGYTF	TGTGCCAGCAGCCCATCGCCGGGGGGGGGCTATGGCTACACCTTC
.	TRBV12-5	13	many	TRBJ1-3	CASGLVPAYTIYF	TGTGCTAGTGGTTTGGTACCGGCTTACACCATATATTTT
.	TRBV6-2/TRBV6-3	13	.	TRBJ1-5	CASNEYVMRPQHF	TGTGCCAGCAACGAGTACGTTATGAGGCCCCAGCATTTT
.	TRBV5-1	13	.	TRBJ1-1	CASSRSKDTEAFF	TGCGCCAGCAGCCGGTCCAAAGACACTGAAGCTTTCTTT
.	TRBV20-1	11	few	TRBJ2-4	CSATPGLGVVF	TGCAGTGCTACACCAGGGTTGGGAGTTGTCTTC
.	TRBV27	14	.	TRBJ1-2	CASSRLRTNYGYTF	TGTGCCAGCAGTCGCCTTCGGACTAACTATGGCTACACCTTC
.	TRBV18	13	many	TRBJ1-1	CASSPFRGTEAFF	TGTGCCAGCTCACCATTTAGGGGCACTGAAGCTTTCTTT
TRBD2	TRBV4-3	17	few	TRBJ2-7	CASSPKITREGFYEQYF	TGCGCCAGCAGCCCCAAGATAACCCGGGAGGGTTTCTACGAGCAGTACTTC